This T cell receptor beta chain was recovered during a study of blood T cell repertoires in COVID-19. The protocol was immunoSEQ multiplex PCR, while the TCRdb copy is restricted to in-frame clones and leaves out a portion. The table has roughly 260,000 clones, approximately 90% seen once; the top ten hold 2% to 2.5%. The TCR sequence derives from a woman aged 45-65 years who had recovered from COVID-19. Sequencing input: peripheral blood.

DNA of the CDR3: TGTGCCAGCAGTTTCGTTAATTCACCCCTCCACTTT. Encoded protein: CASSFVNSPLHF. This chain links TRBV27 with TRBJ1-6; D is uncertain. V dropped 3 bases and J dropped 6 bases, with 3 bases sitting between them. CDR1 is MNHEY, CDR2 SMNVEV, per germline (reference sequence). The CDR3 sequence is 12 residues long.